This T cell receptor beta chain is drawn from a study of blood T cells in healthy people across ages. As regards this clonotype: Its target is not known.

General observations from the study: Donor CMV status, an unknown factor, possibly confounded changes in expanded clonotypes.

Next came a second PCR, run for about 6 to 11 cycles, which used a sample-barcoded 5' primer along with a J-beta primer mix. TCRdb re-analysed the 5' RACE reads in MiXCR, keeping a single row per CDR3 protein. The sample consists of about 1 million distinct CDR3 sequences, 40% to 45% of them appearing once. The CDR3 loop spans 14 amino acids. V was trimmed by 6 bases and J by 4 bases, leaving 15 bases between them. This clonotype originated in a woman aged 60 to 75 in good health. The sequenced sample was blood. This chain connects TRBV12-3 or TRBV12-4 to TRBJ1-2, with D possibly TRBD1 on 6 matching bases. The CDR3 DNA follows: TGTGCCAGCAGCACTGTTCCAGGGGTCTATGGCTACACCTTC. This encodes CASSTVPGVYGYTF.